Listed below are T cell receptor beta chains from one sample, sequenced in a study of control samples from healthy donors and cancer patients. TCRdb's copy holds only in-frame clones and misses some; the assay was immunoSEQ multiplex PCR. The sample has over 150,000 clones, roughly 93% seen once; the top ten hold over 1.3%. The sequencing sample was made of blood. These receptors were taken from a man aged 18 to 30 in good health. The CDR3 runs from the conserved cysteine through the conserved F or W. The D gene is left open where the match is weak. Some rows mark clone size as missing; the rest say once, few, many or name a class of expanded clone.

j_gene	d_gene	abundance	v_gene	CDR3aa	CDR3nt
TRBJ2-7	TRBD1	.	TRBV5-1	CASRKGATSNLEQYF	TGCGCCAGCAGAAAGGGGGCGACGTCCAATTTGGAGCAGTACTTC
TRBJ1-1	.	.	TRBV3-1/TRBV3-2	CASSQQGRGTEAFF	TGTGCCAGCAGCCAACAGGGTAGAGGCACTGAAGCTTTCTTT
TRBJ1-1	.	.	TRBV14	CASSQQPNTEAFF	TGTGCCAGCAGCCAACAGCCGAACACTGAAGCTTTCTTT
TRBJ1-2	TRBD1	.	TRBV9	CASSVTGQNYGYTF	TGTGCCAGCAGCGTAACGGGACAGAACTATGGCTACACCTTC
TRBJ1-4	TRBD1	.	TRBV2	CASIDRGRTNEKLFF	TGTGCCAGCATAGACAGGGGGCGAACTAATGAAAAACTGTTTTTT
TRBJ1-2	TRBD1	.	TRBV5-8	CASSIYRGNYGYTF	TGTGCCAGCAGCATCTACAGGGGTAACTATGGCTACACCTTC
TRBJ1-6	.	.	TRBV6-1	CASSEVGRGWGGNSPLHF	TGTGCCAGCAGTGAAGTCGGCAGGGGATGGGGGGGTAATTCACCCCTCCACTTT
TRBJ2-7	.	.	TRBV9	CASSVSLLAYEQYF	TGTGCCAGCAGCGTAAGCTTGCTAGCCTACGAGCAGTACTTC
TRBJ1-2	TRBD1	.	TRBV2	CASRITGDPYGYTF	TGTGCCAGCAGAATCACAGGGGACCCATATGGCTACACCTTC
TRBJ2-3	TRBD2	.	TRBV5-1	CASSFVSGTSGGTDTQYF	TGCGCCAGCAGCTTTGTCTCTGGGACTAGCGGGGGGACAGATACGCAGTATTTT
TRBJ1-1	.	once	TRBV21-1	CASAYRDPGTANTEAFF	TGTGCCAGCGCCTACAGGGATCCCGGGACAGCGAACACTGAAGCTTTCTTT
TRBJ1-2	TRBD1	.	TRBV29-1	CSVEAPGKGGLYGYTF	TGCAGCGTTGAAGCGCCAGGGAAAGGGGGCCTCTATGGCTACACCTTC
TRBJ2-1	.	.	TRBV4-1	CASSQVRDTNEQFF	TGCGCCAGCAGCCAAGTCCGGGACACCAATGAGCAGTTCTTC
TRBJ2-1	.	.	TRBV18	CASSPGTPSSYNEQFF	TGTGCCAGCTCACCGGGGACACCGAGCTCCTACAATGAGCAGTTCTTC
TRBJ2-7	.	.	TRBV20-1	CSASTPAGNSYEQYF	TGCAGTGCTAGTACTCCCGCAGGGAATTCCTACGAGCAGTACTTC
TRBJ2-2	.	many	TRBV25-1	CASSESGGGEGGELFF	TGTGCCAGCAGTGAGTCTGGAGGGGGTGAGGGCGGGGAGCTGTTTTTT
TRBJ1-2	TRBD1	once	TRBV5-4	CASSLDRGYGYTF	TGTGCCAGCAGCTTGGACAGGGGGTATGGCTACACCTTC
TRBJ2-1	TRBD1	.	TRBV4-2	CASSTVGQGYNEQFF	TGTGCCAGCAGCACGGTTGGACAGGGGTACAATGAGCAGTTCTTC
TRBJ1-1	.	.	TRBV27	CASSLGGRNTEAFF	TGTGCCAGCAGTTTAGGGGGACGGAACACTGAAGCTTTCTTT
TRBJ1-1	.	.	TRBV4-1	CASSQGSQGLSTEAFF	TGCGCCAGCAGCCAAGGGTCCCAAGGGCTGTCTACTGAAGCTTTCTTT
TRBJ1-4	.	.	TRBV6-5	CASSYSGRSEEKLFF	TGTGCCAGCAGTTACTCGGGACGAAGTGAGGAAAAACTGTTTTTT
TRBJ2-7	.	.	TRBV11-3	CASSPGLGEQYF	TGTGCCAGCAGCCCCGGACTTGGCGAGCAGTACTTC
TRBJ2-7	.	.	TRBV7-9	CASSDRDPAVSGQYF	TGTGCCAGCAGCGACCGGGACCCGGCCGTAAGTGGGCAGTACTTC
TRBJ1-1	.	.	TRBV7-2	CASSLTGLGTEAFF	TGTGCCAGCAGCCTAACAGGTCTGGGCACTGAAGCTTTCTTT
TRBJ2-3	TRBD1	once	TRBV15	CATTSDRSTDTQYF	TGTGCCACCACCTCGGACAGGAGCACAGATACGCAGTATTTT
TRBJ1-5	.	many	TRBV3-1/TRBV3-2	CASSPGLNQPQHF	TGTGCCAGCAGCCCAGGGCTCAATCAGCCCCAGCATTTT
TRBJ1-2	.	.	TRBV10-3	CATGESGLPYGYTF	TGTGCCACAGGGGAATCGGGCCTCCCCTATGGCTACACCTTC
TRBJ1-2	.	.	TRBV3-1/TRBV3-2	CASSQVGGYGYTF	TGTGCCAGCAGCCAGGTCGGGGGCTATGGCTACACCTTC
TRBJ2-4	TRBD1	once	TRBV27	CASRRTGENIQYF	TGTGCCAGCCGCCGCACAGGGGAAAACATTCAGTACTTC
TRBJ1-1	.	.	TRBV6-5	CASSTQMNTEAFF	TGTGCCAGCAGTACACAGATGAACACTGAAGCTTTCTTT
TRBJ1-4	TRBD1	.	TRBV28	CASSPPGQGEKLFF	TGTGCCAGCAGTCCGCCCGGACAGGGTGAAAAACTGTTTTTT
TRBJ2-7	.	.	TRBV28	CASSPRTVNYEQYF	TGTGCCAGCAGTCCCAGGACAGTCAATTACGAGCAGTACTTC
TRBJ1-3	.	.	TRBV12-3/TRBV12-4	CASNRAARAIYF	TGTGCCAGCAATCGGGCCGCCCGTGCCATATATTTT
TRBJ2-1	.	.	TRBV3-1/TRBV3-2	CASSQGTYNEQFF	TGTGCCAGCAGCCAAGGGACTTACAATGAGCAGTTCTTC
TRBJ2-1	TRBD2	once	TRBV9	CASSSSGLAGRHNEQFF	TGTGCCAGCAGCTCGTCTGGACTAGCGGGACGACACAATGAGCAGTTCTTC
TRBJ2-3	TRBD2	.	TRBV11-1	CASSLGGGGDVDTQYF	TGTGCCAGCAGCTTAGGGGGCGGGGGTGATGTGGATACGCAGTATTTT
TRBJ2-3	.	.	TRBV7-3	CASSLGSSSDTQYF	TGTGCCAGCAGCTTGGGGTCTAGCTCAGATACGCAGTATTTT
TRBJ2-7	.	.	TRBV2	CASKEEAFSSEQYF	TGTGCCAGCAAGGAGGAGGCTTTCAGCAGCGAGCAGTACTTC
TRBJ2-7	TRBD1	.	TRBV7-8	CASSFRTGTEQYF	TGTGCCAGCAGCTTCAGGACAGGGACCGAGCAGTACTTC
TRBJ1-6	TRBD1	.	TRBV6-5	CASRNGQGIFSPLHF	TGTGCCAGCAGGAACGGACAGGGGATATTTTCACCCCTCCACTTT
TRBJ2-3	TRBD2	once	TRBV5-1	CASSPGGTDTQYF	TGCGCCAGCTCCCCCGGGGGGACAGATACGCAGTATTTT
TRBJ2-2	.	.	TRBV7-8	CASRLLGGGGTGELFF	TGTGCCAGCAGGCTTTTAGGGGGGGGAGGCACCGGGGAGCTGTTTTTT
TRBJ1-5	.	.	TRBV28	CASVTSNQPQHF	TGTGCCAGTGTCACTAGCAATCAGCCCCAGCATTTT
TRBJ1-3	TRBD1	.	TRBV30	CAWTFGRGPPARNTIYF	TGTGCCTGGACCTTCGGCAGGGGGCCTCCGGCCCGAAACACCATATATTTT
TRBJ2-7	TRBD1	.	TRBV7-3	CASSLGDRGYEQYF	TGTGCCAGCAGCTTAGGGGACAGGGGCTACGAGCAGTACTTC
TRBJ2-1	.	.	TRBV5-4	CASSRGGGVNNEQFF	TGTGCCAGCAGCCGAGGGGGCGGGGTCAACAATGAGCAGTTCTTC
TRBJ2-3	.	.	TRBV30	CAWGRGGSTDTQYF	TGTGCCTGGGGTAGGGGGGGCAGTACAGATACGCAGTATTTT